The source of this T cell receptor (beta chain) is a study of T cells in localized non-small cell lung cancer. The method was immunoSEQ multiplex PCR; TCRdb's version includes in-frame clones alone and lacks a portion of them. The sample holds some 80,000 clones, roughly 86% seen once. The CDR3 loop spans 14 amino acids. Germline-derived CDR1 and CDR2 are SGHRS and YFSETQ. J was trimmed by 1 base and V by 3 bases; bases with no gene match: 3. The input for sequencing was peripheral blood, taken before any cancer treatment. The receptor comes from a man aged 40-75 years with stage I lung adenocarcinoma. The gene calls are TRBV5-1 and TRBJ2-7, with 8 nucleotides matching TRBD1. CDR3 sequence: CASSSGTGSYEQYF. The CDR3 DNA sequence: TGCGCCAGCAGCTCCGGGACAGGATCCTACGAGCAGTACTTC.